These 9 T cell receptor beta chains were all obtained from the same sample, sequenced in a study of T cells in Graves' hyperthyroidism and ophthalmopathy. Using RNA transcripts as the source, TCR beta CDR3 regions were amplified. TCR CDR3 regions were first amplified by RT-PCR with HTBI primers. A single record per CDR3 protein comes from TCRdb applying MiXCR to the multiplex PCR reads. Of a few hundred thousand distinct CDR3 sequences detected, approximately 14% appear once; the ten largest clones hold 12% to 15%. The sample taken for sequencing was blood. The receptors were gathered from a woman under 30 with Graves' hyperthyroidism.

This clonotype occurred many times. The chain uses TRBV11-2 and TRBJ2-7, with 9 bases fitting TRBD1. After removal of 6 bases from V and 5 bases from J, the junction contained 14 bases not matched to a gene. Germline CDR1 reads SGHAT; CDR2 reads FQNNGV. The CDR3 extends over 16 amino acids. The CDR3 DNA reads as TGTGCCAGCAGTCCTCTGGGGGGGACAGGGCCCAACGAGCAGTACTTC. Residues: CASSPLGGTGPNEQYF. Combining the CDR3 with reference TRBV11-2 and TRBJ2-7 gives the whole variable domain EAGVAQSPRYKIIEKRQSVAFWCNPISGHATLYWYQQILGQGPKLLIQFQNNGVVDDSQLPKDRFSAERLKGVDSTLKIQPAKLEDSAVYLCASSPLGGTGPNEQYFGPGTRLTVT.

This clonotype was counted ten times or more. This chain uses TRBV6-1 with TRBJ1-2; D gene uncertain. The CDR3 extends over 16 amino acids. Trimming left V 4 bases short and J 8 bases short, with 23 bases between. The germline CDR1 and CDR2 sequences are MNHNS and SASEGT. The CDR3 bases are TGTGCCAGCAGTGGAAGGGCCTCTTTCGTGGTACGAGGCTACACCTTC. This sequence encodes CASSGRASFVVRGYTF.

The sample holds a few counts of this clonotype. The CDR3 region has the DNA TGTGCCAGCCGGAAGTCGGGGGGGGACGGGGCCAACGTCCTGACTTTC. Its protein is CASRKSGGDGANVLTF. The genes are TRBV27 and TRBJ2-6; 8 nucleotides match TRBD2. This CDR3 is 16 amino acids long. Germline loops: CDR1 MNHEY, CDR2 SMNVEV (reference sequence). V lost 8 bases and J lost 4; bases outside the gene matches: 10.

This clonotype showed up many times. The chain combines TRBV13 with TRBJ1-1; TRBD1 matches at 8 bases. The CDR3 is 15 amino acids. Germline assignment: CDR1 PRHDT and CDR2 FYEKMQ (reference sequence). V shed 0 bases, J shed 4 bases, and the junction held 4 bases outside the gene matches. The CDR3 DNA follows: TGTGCCAGCAGCTTAGGCAGGGGGCGGAGCACTGAAGCTTTCTTT. As protein: CASSLGRGRSTEAFF.

At least ten counts were recorded for this clonotype. This chain uses TRBV7-2 with TRBJ2-7, with 12 nucleotides matching TRBD2. From germline, CDR1 is SGHTA and CDR2 FQGNSA. V lost 1 base and J lost 3; bases outside the gene matches: 1. There are 15 residues in the CDR3. For the CDR3, the DNA is TGTGCCAGCAGCTTAGTACTAGCGGGAGGCTACGAGCAGTACTTC. It specifies CASSLVLAGGYEQYF.

V is TRBV27 and J is TRBJ2-1, with 10 positions matching TRBD2. Trimming removed 0 bases from V and 4 bases from J; junction bases left unmatched: 6. The CDR3 has 17 amino acids. Germline CDR1 is MNHEY and CDR2 is SMNVEV (reference sequence). This CDR3 reads CASSLSAGGEPYNEQFF. The CDR3 DNA reads TGTGCCAGCAGTTTATCAGCGGGGGGGGAGCCTTACAATGAGCAGTTCTTC.

This clonotype showed up just a few times. The gene calls are TRBV7-9 and TRBJ2-7; D call uncertain. CDR3 length: 15 residues. Germline CDR1 is SEHNR and CDR2 is FQNEAQ (reference sequence). Trimming left V 5 bases short and J 3 bases short, with 17 bases between. The CDR3 loop reads CASSPGPRTFYEQYF. CDR3 DNA: TGTGCCAGCAGCCCCGGCCCCCGTACCTTCTACGAGCAGTACTTC.

The chain carries TRBV2 and TRBJ2-7; D not resolved. With 7 bases removed from V and 2 bases from J, the gap between germline ends came to 9 bases. This CDR3 region has 12 residues. Germline V gene sequence: CDR1 SNHLY, CDR2 FYNNEI. CDR3 region: CASKLEAYEQYF. The CDR3 bases are TGTGCCAGCAAGTTGGAAGCCTACGAGCAGTACTTC.

This clonotype has at least ten counts. The genes are TRBV3-1 and TRBJ2-1; 8 bases agree with TRBD2. CDR3 length equals 15 residues. Germline loops: CDR1 LGHDT, CDR2 YNNKEL (reference sequence). J was trimmed by 3 bases and V by 0 bases; bases with no gene match: 1. The CDR3 nucleotides read TGTGCCAGCAGCCAAGATCGGGGGGGCTACAATGAGCAGTTCTTC. This translates into CASSQDRGGYNEQFF.